This T cell receptor beta chain was retrieved from a study of spatial heterogeneity in lung cancer. A unique molecular identifier was attached to every TCR cDNA molecule. TCRdb re-derived calls from the 5' RACE reads in MiXCR, one entry per CDR3 protein. This table holds approximately 6,400 distinct CDR3 sequences, about 6.7% found once. This clonotype showed up many times. Its specificity is not known. Study findings and constraints: Expanded intratumoral alpha and beta TCR counts tracked tumor mutation counts.

This CDR3 region has 17 residues. V gave up 5 bases and J gave up 1 base, with 18 bases separating them. Germline CDR1 and CDR2: SGHVS and FNYEAQ. Time point in this sample: sample taken at primary tumor resection. There were roughly 78 donors, all of them untreated patients with early-stage non-small cell lung cancer. The chain recombines TRBV7-6 with TRBJ1-3; maybe TRBD1 (6 bases). The receptor comes from a male donor with early-stage non-small cell lung cancer. Specimen: lung tumor tissue, collected at surgery. The CDR3 DNA is TGTGCCAGCAGCCAAGCAAGCGGAGGGGGTTCTGGAAACACCATATATTTT. As protein: CASSQASGGGSGNTIYF.